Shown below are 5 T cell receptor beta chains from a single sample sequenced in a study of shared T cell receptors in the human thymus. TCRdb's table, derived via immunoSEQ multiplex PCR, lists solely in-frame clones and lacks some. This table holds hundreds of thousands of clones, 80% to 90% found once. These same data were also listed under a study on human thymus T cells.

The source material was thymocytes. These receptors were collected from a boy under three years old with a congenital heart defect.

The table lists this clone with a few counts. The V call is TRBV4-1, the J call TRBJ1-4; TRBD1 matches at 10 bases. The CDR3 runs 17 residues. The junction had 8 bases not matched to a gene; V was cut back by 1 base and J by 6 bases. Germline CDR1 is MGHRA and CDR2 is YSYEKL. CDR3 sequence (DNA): TGCGCCAGCAGCCAAGCCCCGGGACAGGGGCGACATGAAAAACTGTTTTTT. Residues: CASSQAPGQGRHEKLFF.

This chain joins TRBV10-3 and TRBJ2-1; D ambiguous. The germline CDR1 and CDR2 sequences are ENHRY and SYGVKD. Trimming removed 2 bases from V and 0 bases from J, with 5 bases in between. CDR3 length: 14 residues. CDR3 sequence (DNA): TGTGCCATCAGTGAGACTGGCTCCTACAATGAGCAGTTCTTC. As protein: CAISETGSYNEQFF.

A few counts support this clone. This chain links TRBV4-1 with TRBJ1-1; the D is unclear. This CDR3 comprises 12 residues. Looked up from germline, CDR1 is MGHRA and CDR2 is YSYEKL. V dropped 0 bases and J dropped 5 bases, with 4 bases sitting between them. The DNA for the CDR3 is TGCGCCAGCAGCCAAGATCGGACTGAAGCTTTCTTT. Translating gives CASSQDRTEAFF.

The CDR3, as DNA: TGTGCCAGCAGTGCCAGGGGAAAGGGAAAAATGAACACTGAAGCTTTCTTT. As protein: CASSARGKGKMNTEAFF. The chain combines TRBV25-1 with TRBJ1-1, with D possibly matching TRBD1 (6 bases). Germline assignment: CDR1 MGHDK and CDR2 SYGVNS. CDR3 size: 17 residues. V was clipped by 4 bases and J by 0 bases, with 18 bases between them.

The DNA for the CDR3 is TGTGCCAGCAGCCCTACTCTACAAGGACTAGCGACCTCCTACGAGCAGTACTTC. Translation gives CASSPTLQGLATSYEQYF. V usage is TRBV14 and J usage is TRBJ2-7; 9 bases fit TRBD2. The germline gives CDR1 SGHDN, CDR2 FVKESK. V lost 4 bases, J lost 0 bases, and 13 bases stayed unmatched. This CDR3 comprises 18 residues.